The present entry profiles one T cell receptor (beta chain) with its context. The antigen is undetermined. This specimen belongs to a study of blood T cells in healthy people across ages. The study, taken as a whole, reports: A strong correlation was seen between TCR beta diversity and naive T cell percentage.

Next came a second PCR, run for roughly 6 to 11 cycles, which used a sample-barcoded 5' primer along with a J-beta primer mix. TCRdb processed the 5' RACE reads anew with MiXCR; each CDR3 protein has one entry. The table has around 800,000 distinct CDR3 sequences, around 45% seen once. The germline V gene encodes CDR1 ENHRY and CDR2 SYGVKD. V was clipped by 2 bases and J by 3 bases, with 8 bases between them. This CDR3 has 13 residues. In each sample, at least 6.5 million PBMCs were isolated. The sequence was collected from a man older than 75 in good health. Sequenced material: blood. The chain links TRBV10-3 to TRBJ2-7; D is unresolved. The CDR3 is CAISEGKGYEQYF. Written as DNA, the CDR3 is TGTGCCATCAGTGAGGGGAAGGGCTACGAGCAGTACTTC.